This T cell receptor beta chain derives from a study of control samples from healthy donors and cancer patients (dated by TCRdb to between 2020 and 2021). A remark on this clone: The clone's antigen remains unknown. No quality values exist for individual bases; no much larger clone is one base distant.

The library was produced with the immunoSEQ multiplex PCR assay. The table was pulled from immuneACCESS by TCRdb, which kept in-frame rearrangements only. Such tables lose some clones; where checked, under half of the loss comes from unresolved V genes, and the rest has no known cause. In all, the sample holds approximately 79,000 clones, and 89% of those were seen once. Clones ranked in the top ten supply approximately 7% of the sample. The specimen was blood. This TCR came from a man in his forties or fifties in good health.

The nucleotide sequence is TGTGCCAGCAGCCAAGCCCCCACGGCTAACTATGGCTACACCTTC. Translated, it gives CASSQAPTANYGYTF. Recombination connected TRBV3-1 (or the pseudogene TRBV3-2) to TRBJ1-2, with the D gene call left open. The CDR3, from cysteine to phenylalanine, totals 15 residues. The kept DNA is CDR3 alone, 45 bases in frame from the first base. As encoded in the germline V gene (reference sequence), CDR1 is LGHDT while CDR2 is YNNKEL. V is clipped by 1 base and J by 0 bases, and the sequence between their germline boundaries is 9 bases long.